These 8 T cell receptor beta chains were sequenced from one sample in a study of cytomegalovirus exposure and HLA in healthy donors (dated by TCRdb to about 2017). The method was the immunoSEQ multiplex PCR assay. For the multiplex PCR, a mixture combining 60 forward primers for TCR Vbeta segments and 13 reverse primers for TCR Jbeta segments was used. Drawn from immuneACCESS, this table holds only the in-frame rearrangements with V and J called that TCRdb kept. Clones are partly lost; checked studies trace under half to an unresolved V gene and leave the rest unexplained. This sample holds approximately 75,000 clones; around 83% were observed only once. Approximately 17% of the sample goes to the ten largest clones. The sequenced sample consisted of PBMCs. Receptor source: a man aged 65-85 years in good health and CMV-seropositive.

The chain is built from TRBV10-1 and TRBJ2-7; 8 bases fit TRBD1. V shed 4 bases, J shed 9 bases, and the junction held 11 bases outside the gene matches. The length of the CDR3 is 14 residues. The germline CDR1 and CDR2 sequences are WNHNN and SYGVQD (reference sequence). CDR3: CASSGQGILLGQYF. CDR3 bases: TGCGCCAGCAGTGGACAGGGGATCCTATTGGGGCAGTACTTC.

The chain uses TRBV10-2 and TRBJ1-2, with D maybe TRBD1 (5 bases). Trimming removed 5 bases from V and 4 bases from J, with 11 bases in between. Germline V gene data show CDR1 as WSHSY and CDR2 as SAAADI. The CDR3 sequence is 13 residues long. The CDR3 nucleotides read TGCGCCAGCAGTCCACAGGATTCCTATGGCTACACCTTC. It codes for CASSPQDSYGYTF.

As for this clone: At one end the junction does not follow the germline gene, possibly because of a read error. The chain uses TRBV29-1 and TRBJ2-1, with 8 bases identical to TRBD1. Looked up from germline, CDR1 is SQVTM and CDR2 is ANQGSEA. The CDR3 length is 14 residues. CDR3 sequence reads: CSVEGQGGTGEQFF. DNA of the CDR3: TGCAGCGTGGAAGGACAGGGTGGGACAGGTGAGCAGTTCTTC.

This chain connects TRBV11-2 to TRBJ2-5, with D unresolved. The CDR3 runs 12 residues. The germline V gene has CDR1 SGHAT and CDR2 FQNNGV. V lost 4 bases and J 5 bases, leaving 8 bases between the germline ends. The DNA of the CDR3 is TGTGCCAGCAGCTCTTCCTTGGAGACCCAGTACTTC. Encoded protein: CASSSSLETQYF.

This clone was seen more than once but under ten times. The V gene is TRBV7-9, the J gene TRBJ2-3, with unresolved D. The germline V gene encodes CDR1 SEHNR and CDR2 FQNEAQ (reference sequence). V lost 6 bases and J 1 base, leaving 11 bases between the germline ends. The CDR3 is made up of 14 amino acids. The CDR3 bases are TGTGCCAGCAGTCCTAATACTCGCACAGATACGCAGTATTTT. This encodes CASSPNTRTDTQYF.

This clone has just a few counts. The chain has TRBV5-1 and TRBJ2-2, with TRBD2 matching over 14 bases. V dropped 4 bases and J dropped 4; count of bases not matched to a gene: 3. The germline V gene encodes CDR1 SGHRS and CDR2 YFSETQ. The length of the CDR3 is 16 residues. The CDR3 loop reads CASSRGTSGGTGELFF. CDR3 DNA: TGCGCCAGCAGCCGGGGGACTAGCGGGGGCACCGGGGAGCTGTTTTTT. Full variable domain (outside the CDR3, taken from reference TRBV5-1 and TRBJ2-2): KAGVTQTPRYLIKTRGQQVTLSCSPISGHRSVSWYQQTPGQGLQFLFEYFSETQRNKGNFPGRFSGRQFSNSRSEMNVSTLELGDSALYLCASSRGTSGGTGELFFGEGSRLTVL.

The chain combines TRBV5-8 with TRBJ2-3, with D possibly matching TRBD1 (6 bases). Germline CDR1 reads SGHTS; CDR2 reads YDEGEE. V dropped 4 bases and J dropped 8 bases, with 17 bases sitting between them. This CDR3 spans 14 amino acids. For the CDR3, the DNA is TGTGCCAGCAGCCCTTGGACAGTCTTGGGTACGCAGTATTTT. This encodes CASSPWTVLGTQYF. The full variable domain, with the rest looked up from reference TRBV5-8 and TRBJ2-3, is EAGVTQSPTHLIKTRGQQATLRCSPISGHTSVYWYQQALGLGLQFLLWYDEGEERNRGNFPPRFSGRQFPNYSSELNVNALELEDSALYLCASSPWTVLGTQYFGPGTRLTVL.

V gene TRBV18 combines with J gene TRBJ1-1, with TRBD1 as a possible D gene (5 bases). Germline CDR1 is KGHSH and CDR2 is LQKENI. The ends were cut back, 0 bases at V and 6 bases at J, with 8 bases in the middle. The CDR3 runs to 13 residues. The CDR3 loop reads CASSPPVTAEAFF. In DNA, the CDR3 is TGTGCCAGCTCACCACCGGTGACAGCTGAAGCTTTCTTT.